A single sample gave rise to the 15 T cell receptor beta chains below, sequenced in a study of human T cells and chemical hapten exposure. The time point here: patch test 2, 6 weeks after DPC sensitization. This sample's treatment: therapeutic diphenylcyclopropenone sensitization with weekly scalp DPC. TCRdb ran MiXCR on the RACE reads and lists one entry per CDR3 protein. The sample has tens of thousands of distinct CDR3 sequences; approximately 9% are singletons. Here the sequenced sample was whole blood, taken in connection with sensitization to the hapten diphenylcyclopropenone (DPC). Source of these receptors: a woman aged 40 to 49 with alopecia areata. Some clones in this sample may be carry-over from other donors' samples.

This clonotype was detected ten times or more. V usage is TRBV7-2 and J usage is TRBJ1-5; no firm D call. Trimming took off 2 bases at V and 0 bases at J, with 8 bases between the two ends. The CDR3 is 15 residues long. Germline lookup yields CDR1 SGHTA and CDR2 FQGNSA. CDR3 protein: CASSLLGHSNQPQHF. The CDR3 nucleotides read TGTGCCAGCAGCTTATTGGGTCATAGCAATCAGCCCCAGCATTTT.

This clonotype came up many times. The chain combines TRBV18 with TRBJ1-1; a weak D match, TRBD1 (5 bases). The CDR3 extends over 11 amino acids. V lost 8 bases to trimming and J lost 6 bases, with 10 bases between them. CDR1 is KGHSH and CDR2 is LQKENI in the germline V gene. DNA of the CDR3: TGTGCCAGCACCCGGGACTCTGAAGCTTTCTTT. Translation: CASTRDSEAFF.

This clonotype was counted at least ten times. The chain recombines TRBV7-6 with TRBJ2-5; D may be TRBD2 (5 bases). V was clipped by 2 bases and J by 5 bases, with 12 bases between them. The germline CDR1 and CDR2 sequences are SGHVS and FNYEAQ. This CDR3 contains 14 residues. The CDR3 protein is CASSLLGPGETQYF. The CDR3 DNA sequence: TGTGCCAGCAGCTTATTAGGTCCGGGGGAGACCCAGTACTTC.

This clonotype was seen ten or more times. This sequence joins TRBV24-1 and TRBJ1-1, with 9 bases aligning to TRBD1. Germline V CDR1 and CDR2: KGHDR, SFDVKD. Trimming took 4 bases from V and 5 from J; bases not matched to a gene: 7. The CDR3 length is 15 residues. In nucleotides, the CDR3 is TGTGCCACCAGTGACTCCGACAGGGGGAAAACTGAAGCTTTCTTT. This gives the protein CATSDSDRGKTEAFF.

In its sample, this clonotype was seen a few times. This chain joins TRBV27 and TRBJ1-4, with D tentatively TRBD1 (5 bases). The germline gives CDR1 MNHEY, CDR2 SMNVEV (reference sequence). The CDR3 loop spans 15 amino acids. The germline V and J ends were trimmed by 2 bases and 6 bases, with 13 bases remaining between them. The CDR3 here is CASSLIGLGDEKLFF. CDR3 DNA sequence: TGTGCCAGCAGTTTAATAGGGCTGGGGGATGAAAAACTGTTTTTT.

This clonotype was recorded many times. The gene calls are TRBV7-7 and TRBJ2-2, with 9 positions matching TRBD1. The V gene's germline CDR1 is SSHAT and CDR2 FNYEAQ (reference sequence). The CDR3 is made up of 16 amino acids. V lost 5 bases to trimming and J lost 7 bases; unmatched junction nucleotides: 11. CDR3 amino acids: CASSEATGGGGGELFF. The DNA for the CDR3 is TGTGCCAGCAGCGAAGCCACAGGGGGCGGTGGCGGGGAGCTGTTTTTT.

This clonotype was detected only a few times. The genes are TRBV5-4 and TRBJ2-5; D might be TRBD1 or TRBD2, each matching 5 bases. V lost 3 bases and J 5 bases, leaving 14 bases between the germline ends. This CDR3 contains 14 residues. Per germline, CDR1 SGHNT and CDR2 YYREEE (reference sequence). The CDR3 protein is CASSSPGPQETQYF. CDR3 bases: TGTGCCAGCAGCTCTCCGGGACCTCAGGAGACCCAGTACTTC.

This clonotype was counted many times. J is TRBJ2-3 and V is TRBV9, with unresolved D. The CDR3 loop spans 16 amino acids. The germline V gene has CDR1 SGDLS and CDR2 YYNGEE. Trimming cost V 3 bases and J 4 bases, with 18 bases left between them. The CDR3, as DNA: TGTGCCAGCAGCGCCGGCAAGGGTACGGGCGCAGATACGCAGTATTTT. This translates into CASSAGKGTGADTQYF.

Many counts were recorded for this clonotype. J is TRBJ1-2 and V is TRBV12-3 or TRBV12-4; 10 bases agree with TRBD1. This CDR3 is 14 amino acids long. V shed 6 bases and J 6 bases; nucleotides not matched to a gene: 7. DNA for the CDR3: TGTGCCAGCAGCCGACAGGGGGCAAGAGATGGCTACACCTTC. This encodes CASSRQGARDGYTF.

This clonotype was seen ten or more times. DNA for the CDR3: TGTGCTAGTGGTTTGCCATCAGGGTACGGCTACACCTTC. Translating it yields CASGLPSGYGYTF. The gene calls are TRBV12-5 and TRBJ1-2; tentatively, D is TRBD1 (5 bases). The CDR3 totals 13 residues. The ends were cut back, 2 bases at V and 8 bases at J, with 12 bases in the middle. CDR1 is LGHNT and CDR2 is FRNRAP in the germline V gene.

This clonotype was observed many times. The V and J genes are TRBV7-3 and TRBJ2-1, with D possibly TRBD1 on 6 matching bases. The CDR3 is 15 amino acids. The ends were cut back, 5 bases at V and 6 bases at J, with 17 bases in the middle. Germline-derived CDR1 and CDR2 are SGHTA and FQGTGA. CDR3 nucleotides: TGTGCCAGCAGCCCCACGGGACATAGCACCAATGAGCAGTTCTTC. This gives the protein CASSPTGHSTNEQFF. Based on the CDR3 plus reference TRBV7-3 and TRBJ2-1, the full variable domain is GAGVSQTPSNKVTEKGKYVELRCDPISGHTALYWYRQSLGQGPEFLIYFQGTGAADDSGLPNDRFFAVRPEGSVSTLKIQRTERGDSAVYLCASSPTGHSTNEQFFGPGTRLTVL.

The rearrangement joins TRBV9 to TRBJ2-7; the D call may be TRBD1 or TRBD2 (5 bases each). Germline V CDR1 and CDR2: SGDLS, YYNGEE. The CDR3 runs 14 residues. V dropped 4 bases and J dropped 6 bases, with 17 bases sitting between them. The CDR3 loop is CASSQTDWGSEQYF. The CDR3 DNA is TGTGCCAGCAGCCAGACGGACTGGGGCTCCGAGCAGTACTTC.

This clonotype was detected ten times or more. The V call is TRBV7-3, the J call TRBJ2-6, with TRBD1 as a possible D gene (6 bases). The CDR3 has 18 amino acids. The V gene lost 5 bases and the J gene lost 2 bases, with 19 bases spanning the gap. Per germline, CDR1 SGHTA and CDR2 FQGTGA. CDR3: CASSPFAGAGAGANVLTF. Written as DNA, the CDR3 is TGTGCCAGCAGCCCCTTCGCTGGAGCAGGGGCTGGGGCCAACGTCCTGACTTTC.

This clonotype appeared many times. The rearrangement joins TRBV12-5 to TRBJ1-5, with no clear D. Germline CDR1 is LGHNT and CDR2 is FRNRAP. The V and J ends lost 5 bases and 2 bases respectively, with 13 bases between them. This CDR3 has 15 amino acids. The CDR3 region is CASGREFGGNQPQHF. The DNA for the CDR3 is TGTGCTAGTGGTCGGGAGTTTGGGGGCAATCAGCCCCAGCATTTT.

The sample holds many counts of this clonotype. This sequence joins TRBV2 and TRBJ2-2; TRBD2 matches at 8 bases. There are 14 residues in the CDR3. Germline values: CDR1 SNHLY, CDR2 FYNNEI. V gave up 5 bases and J gave up 6 bases; unmatched junction bases: 5. The CDR3 sequence: CASSTSGLPGELFF. CDR3 DNA sequence: TGTGCCAGCAGTACTAGCGGACTCCCCGGGGAGCTGTTTTTT.